This entry lists 21 T cell receptor beta chains sequenced from one sample in a study of cytotoxic CD8 clonotypes in ibrutinib-treated CLL. TCRdb's copy holds only in-frame clones and misses some; the assay was immunoSEQ multiplex PCR. The sample has over 140,000 clones; around 82% are singletons. The sample in question was PBMCs, obtained after 36 months of ibrutinib treatment. These receptors all stem from a human donor with chronic lymphocytic leukemia.

This rearrangement joins TRBV11-1 to TRBJ1-4; D perhaps matches TRBD1 (6 bases). The CDR3 loop spans 15 amino acids. CDR1 is SGHAT, CDR2 FQDESV, per germline (reference sequence). Trimming took 3 bases from V and 0 from J, leaving 8 bases between them. Here the CDR3 reads CASSFHRATNEKLFF. CDR3 DNA sequence: TGTGCCAGCAGCTTCCACAGGGCAACTAATGAAAAACTGTTTTTT.

The chain is built from TRBV29-1 and TRBJ2-1; 10 bases fit TRBD1. V gave up 4 bases and J gave up 3 bases; unmatched junction bases: 6. The V gene's germline CDR1 is SQVTM and CDR2 ANQGSEA. The CDR3 extends over 15 amino acids. CDR3 residues: CSVGRGTGVYNEQFF. DNA of the CDR3: TGCAGCGTTGGGCGCGGGACAGGGGTCTACAATGAGCAGTTCTTC.

The chain links TRBV5-1 to TRBJ2-7, with D maybe TRBD2 (6 bases). The germline V gene has CDR1 SGHRS and CDR2 YFSETQ. Trimming took off 4 bases at V and 0 bases at J, with 11 bases between the two ends. There are 14 residues in the CDR3. This chain's CDR3 is CASSPTSPSYEQYF. The CDR3 DNA follows: TGCGCCAGCAGCCCCACTAGCCCCTCCTACGAGCAGTACTTC.

The V and J genes are TRBV4-1 and TRBJ2-1, with a possible D match to TRBD1 (6 bases). The CDR3 is made up of 15 amino acids. V lost 1 base, J lost 10 bases, and 17 bases lay in between. The germline gives CDR1 MGHRA, CDR2 YSYEKL. The CDR3 protein is CASSQGVTQGYEQFF. The CDR3 DNA reads TGCGCCAGCAGCCAAGGAGTAACCCAGGGGTACGAGCAGTTCTTC.

The chain joins TRBV6-5 to TRBJ2-1; 12 bases fit TRBD2. The CDR3 has 15 amino acids. Germline V gene lookup returns CDR1 MNHEY and CDR2 SVGAGI. The V segment lost 7 bases and the J segment 9 bases; nucleotides outside the gene matches: 10. CDR3 DNA sequence: TGTGCCAGCACCCCGCGGACTAGCGGGAAGGGTGAGCAGTTCTTC. Its translation: CASTPRTSGKGEQFF.

The chain recombines TRBV29-1 with TRBJ2-3, with unresolved D. Germline CDR1 and CDR2: SQVTM and ANQGSEA. Trimming shortened V by 3 bases and J by 2 bases, and 9 bases separated the two germline ends. There are 13 residues in the CDR3. CDR3 in amino acids: CSVEARHTDTQYF. The CDR3 DNA follows: TGCAGCGTTGAGGCCAGGCACACAGATACGCAGTATTTT.

This sequence joins TRBV9 and TRBJ2-3; D is perhaps TRBD1 or TRBD2 (5 bases each). CDR1 is SGDLS and CDR2 is YYNGEE in the germline V gene. This CDR3 contains 13 residues. The V end was cut by 6 bases, the J end by 4 bases, with 12 bases between. The CDR3 reads CASNEGRADTQYF. CDR3 DNA: TGTGCCAGCAATGAGGGGAGAGCAGATACGCAGTATTTT.

V usage is TRBV19 and J usage is TRBJ1-2, with D perhaps TRBD1 (5 bases). The CDR3 contains 14 residues. V lost 4 bases and J lost 4, with 13 bases in between. Germline CDR1 is LNHDA and CDR2 is SQIVND (reference sequence). Here the CDR3 DNA reads TGTGCCAGTAGTACAAGAAGGGGTGGCTATGGCTACACCTTC. It codes for CASSTRRGGYGYTF.

The chain couples TRBV6-5 to TRBJ2-3; maybe TRBD1 (6 bases). This CDR3 region has 12 residues. V was clipped by 8 bases and J by 1 base, with 7 bases between them. Looked up from germline, CDR1 is MNHEY and CDR2 is SVGAGI. CDR3 sequence reads: CASSGGTDTQYF. CDR3 nucleotides: TGTGCCAGCTCAGGGGGCACAGATACGCAGTATTTT.

In this sample, this clone turned up a few times. The chain carries TRBV27 and TRBJ2-7; 12 bases match TRBD2. Germline-derived CDR1 and CDR2 are MNHEY and SMNVEV (reference sequence). The length of the CDR3 is 17 residues. J was trimmed by 3 bases and V by 3 bases; bases with no gene match: 9. CDR3 in DNA: TGTGCCAGCAGTTTCCTAGCGGGGGGGCGAGAATACTACGAGCAGTACTTC. Amino acid sequence: CASSFLAGGREYYEQYF.

DNA of the CDR3: TGTGCCAGTAGTATTATGGTCACGGCCTCCTACGAGCAGTACTTC. Its protein is CASSIMVTASYEQYF. The chain employs TRBV19 and TRBJ2-7; no reliable D call. V lost 3 bases to trimming and J lost 0 bases, with 12 bases between them. The CDR3 runs to 15 residues. Per germline, CDR1 LNHDA and CDR2 SQIVND (reference sequence).

The rearrangement uses TRBV10-2 and TRBJ1-6, with TRBD1 identical over 8 bases. The CDR3 is 17 amino acids. Looked up from germline, CDR1 is WSHSY and CDR2 is SAAADI. V was clipped by 8 bases and J by 3 bases; unmatched bases: 12. CDR3 coding DNA: TGCGCCAGCCAAAAAGACAGGGGCTTGCTCTATAATTCACCCCTCCACTTT. Protein sequence: CASQKDRGLLYNSPLHF.

This clone was seen only once. The rearrangement uses TRBV27 and TRBJ2-5, with D possibly matching TRBD1 (6 bases). This CDR3 has 14 residues. Germline assignment: CDR1 MNHEY and CDR2 SMNVEV (reference sequence). Trimming left V 3 bases short and J 1 base short, with 9 bases between. CDR3 sequence reads: CASSFRTAQETQYF. The CDR3 bases are TGTGCCAGCAGTTTCCGGACAGCCCAAGAGACCCAGTACTTC.

A single count supports this clone. The V call is TRBV6-5, the J call TRBJ2-3, with D possibly called TRBD1 or TRBD2 (5 bases each). This CDR3 spans 14 amino acids. The germline V gene encodes CDR1 MNHEY and CDR2 SVGAGI. Trimming removed 5 bases from V and 4 bases from J, with 13 bases in between. The CDR3 protein is CASSGTYSADTQYF. CDR3 DNA: TGTGCCAGCAGTGGGACCTATAGCGCAGATACGCAGTATTTT.

This chain links TRBV5-1 with TRBJ1-5, with TRBD1 identical over 7 bases. Germline V gives CDR1 SGHRS, CDR2 YFSETQ. The CDR3 sequence is 14 residues long. Trimming at V came to 0 bases and at J to 6 bases, leaving 3 bases not matched to a gene. The DNA for the CDR3 is TGCGCCAGCAGCTTGGAAGGGGGCGGTCAGCCCCAGCATTTT. It codes for CASSLEGGGQPQHF.

The V gene is TRBV5-1, the J gene TRBJ2-5; D gene unclear. The V end was cut by 2 bases, the J end by 5 bases, with 10 bases between. The CDR3 covers 13 residues. Germline V gene data show CDR1 as SGHRS and CDR2 as YFSETQ. CDR3 sequence: CASSFVGTETQYF. The CDR3 bases are TGCGCCAGCAGCTTCGTGGGTACCGAGACCCAGTACTTC.

This clone has just a few counts. The chain is built from TRBV5-6 and TRBJ2-7; D remains unclear. Germline-derived CDR1 and CDR2 are SGHDT and YYEEEE. The CDR3 spans 16 residues. The ends were cut back, 0 bases at V and 3 bases at J, with 16 bases in the middle. The CDR3 sequence is CASSLGSGRRDYEQYF. The CDR3 nucleotides are TGTGCCAGCAGCTTGGGGTCGGGCAGAAGAGACTACGAGCAGTACTTC. The whole variable domain, remainder taken from reference TRBV5-6 and TRBJ2-7, is DAGVTQSPTHLIKTRGQQVTLRCSPKSGHDTVSWYQQALGQGPQFIFQYYEEEERQRGNFPDRFSGHQFPNYSSELNVNALLLGDSALYLCASSLGSGRRDYEQYFGPGTRLTVT.

The chain joins TRBV15 to TRBJ1-1; D unresolved. This CDR3 contains 12 residues. The V gene's germline CDR1 is LNHNV and CDR2 YYDKDF (reference sequence). V dropped 2 bases and J dropped 6 bases, with 7 bases sitting between them. CDR3 nucleotide sequence: TGTGCCACCAGCAGACCCGACTCTGAAGCTTTCTTT. Translated, it gives CATSRPDSEAFF.

In regard to this clone: Since the CDR3 does not end with the conserved phenylalanine or tryptophan, this likely comes from a read error. The DNA is omitted, as the CDR3 cannot be located on it reliably, and the CDR3 follows TCRdb's listing. The chain carries TRBV20-1 and TRBJ1-2; no check of the table's D call, TRBD1, against the DNA was made. CDR1 is DFQATT and CDR2 is SNEGSKA in the germline V gene (reference sequence). From its first to its last residue, the CDR3 has 11 amino acids. This chain's CDR3 is CSARPGTEVFA.

V gene TRBV29-1 combines with J gene TRBJ1-2, with no clear D. Trimming took off 3 bases at V and 12 bases at J, with 8 bases between the two ends. The CDR3 has 9 residues. CDR1 and CDR2 from the germline V gene are SQVTM and ANQGSEA. The CDR3 DNA reads as TGCAGCGTTGACAGATTCCACACCTTC. Translated, it gives CSVDRFHTF.

This rearrangement joins TRBV7-9 to TRBJ2-1; tentative D call: TRBD2 (6 bases). Per the germline V gene, CDR1 is SEHNR and CDR2 is FQNEAQ (reference sequence). V lost 4 bases to trimming and J lost 2 bases, with 15 bases between them. The CDR3 totals 16 residues. Here the CDR3 DNA reads TGTGCCAGCAGCTCAAGTGGGGACTCCGCCTACAATGAGCAGTTCTTC. Encoded protein: CASSSSGDSAYNEQFF. Drawing the rest from reference TRBV7-9 and TRBJ2-1, the complete variable domain is DTGVSQNPRHKITKRGQNVTFRCDPISEHNRLYWYRQTLGQGPEFLTYFQNEAQLEKSRLLSDRFSAERPKGSFSTLEIQRTEQGDSAMYLCASSSSGDSAYNEQFFGPGTRLTVL.